The T cell receptor (beta chain) under discussion was sequenced for a study of blood T cell repertoires in COVID-19. Study background: Donors in the United States, Italy and Spain gave samples during acute or convalescent COVID-19. Sample material is recorded as cDNA or gDNA derived from T cells, B-cell-depleted T cells, or PBMCs.

Under the authors' procedure: Reference gene primer amplification gave estimated nucleated cell counts. Libraries were prepared by immunoSEQ multiplex PCR; TCRdb keeps only in-frame clonotypes and omits some of them. V, J and clone size were drawn from that table, and D and trimming were deduced from the DNA. The sample holds roughly 100,000 clones, roughly 92% seen once. Patients in Seattle were enrolled during active infection, then followed longitudinally. CDR1 is LNHDA, CDR2 SQIVND, per germline (reference sequence). This CDR3 contains 14 residues. V was pared by 4 bases and J by 5 bases, with 12 bases between.

The chain uses TRBV19 and TRBJ1-5; D is uncertain. This clonotype originated in a woman aged 45-60 years with COVID-19, enrolled during active disease. Sequencing used peripheral blood. CDR3 bases: TGTGCCAGTAGTACTGTAGGCCGGGATCAGCCCCAGCATTTT. Residues: CASSTVGRDQPQHF.